A single sample is the source of the 24 T cell receptor beta chains below, sequenced in a study of identical twins. TCRdb ran MiXCR on the 5' RACE reads and lists one entry per CDR3 protein. The sample carries 200,000 to 300,000 distinct CDR3 sequences, roughly 12% recorded once. This sample also appeared in a second study, on yellow fever vaccine responses in identical twins.

The source material was memory (CD45RO+) T cells sorted from blood. The receptors here all came from a woman between 18 and 30 years old in good health.

The chain links TRBV4-3 to TRBJ2-3; TRBD2 might be the D (5 bases). CDR3 length: 16 amino acids. V dropped 0 bases and J dropped 2 bases, with 12 bases sitting between them. The germline gives CDR1 LGHNA, CDR2 YSLEER. CDR3 in DNA: TGCGCCAGCAGCCAAGACCCACTAGTAACCACAGATACGCAGTATTTT. It encodes CASSQDPLVTTDTQYF.

V and J are TRBV6-2 or TRBV6-3 and TRBJ2-2, with TRBD1 matching over 11 bases. Germline V lookup: CDR1 MNHEY, CDR2 SVGEGT. The CDR3 runs to 16 residues. V shed 2 bases and J 6 bases; nucleotides not matched to a gene: 5. The CDR3 nucleotides read TGTGCCAGCAGTTACCCGTCGGGACAGGGGGCCGGGGAGCTGTTTTTT. Protein product: CASSYPSGQGAGELFF.

At least ten counts were recorded for this clonotype. The chain carries TRBV14 and TRBJ1-1, with 8 positions matching TRBD1. After removal of 4 bases from V and 0 bases from J, the junction contained 1 base not matched to a gene. CDR3 size: 14 residues. The germline V gene encodes CDR1 SGHDN and CDR2 FVKESK. CDR3: CASSRTGLNTEAFF. CDR3 nucleotide sequence: TGTGCCAGCAGCCGGACAGGGTTGAACACTGAAGCTTTCTTT.

In its sample, this clonotype was seen a few times. The rearrangement links TRBV7-8 to TRBJ1-4; 9 nucleotides line up with TRBD1. CDR1 is SGHVS, CDR2 FQNEAQ, per germline. This CDR3 is built from 15 residues. V trimming: 5 bases; J trimming: 5 bases; junction bases outside the gene matches: 6. The CDR3 DNA reads as TGTGCCAGCAGCCCGGGAGGGACAGGGAATGAAAAACTGTTTTTT. It yields the protein CASSPGGTGNEKLFF.

This clonotype was observed a handful of times. The chain carries TRBV11-2 and TRBJ2-1; possibly TRBD1 for D (6 bases). V was trimmed by 2 bases and J by 4 bases, leaving 12 bases between them. Per the germline V gene, CDR1 is SGHAT and CDR2 is FQNNGV. The CDR3 extends over 15 amino acids. The CDR3 reads CASSLTGTNYNEQFF. In DNA, the CDR3 is TGTGCCAGCAGCTTAACCGGGACAAATTACAATGAGCAGTTCTTC.

The rearrangement links TRBV7-9 to TRBJ1-4, with TRBD1 matching over 9 bases. Germline V CDR1 and CDR2: SEHNR, FQNEAQ (reference sequence). Losses at the gene ends were 5 bases for V and 6 bases for J; bases not matched to a gene: 13. The CDR3 spans 17 residues. This CDR3 reads CASSRGQGRSLYEKLFF. In DNA, the CDR3 is TGTGCCAGCAGCCGAGGACAGGGGAGGTCATTATATGAAAAACTGTTTTTT.

This clonotype was detected a few times. CDR3 protein: CASSDKAGGSDTQYF. CDR3 bases: TGTGCCAGCAGTGACAAAGCGGGGGGATCAGATACGCAGTATTTT. V is TRBV6-4 and J is TRBJ2-3; 9 bases line up with TRBD2. V shed 2 bases and J 4 bases; nucleotides not matched to a gene: 4. This CDR3 comprises 15 residues. Per germline, CDR1 MRHNA and CDR2 SNTAGT.

The sample holds many counts of this clonotype. The chain joins TRBV28 to TRBJ2-7; 9 bases map to TRBD2. This CDR3 comprises 16 residues. V shed 4 bases and J 2 bases; nucleotides not matched to a gene: 9. Germline V gene lookup returns CDR1 MDHEN and CDR2 SYDVKM. Here the CDR3 DNA reads TGTGCCAGCAGTTCCTGGGCGGGAGGGCCGCCCTACGAGCAGTACTTC. As protein: CASSSWAGGPPYEQYF.

This sequence joins TRBV11-2 and TRBJ2-6, with D possibly being TRBD1 (5 bases). Trimming removed 0 bases from V and 0 bases from J, with 9 bases in between. Germline V gene lookup returns CDR1 SGHAT and CDR2 FQNNGV. CDR3 size: 17 residues. Here the CDR3 DNA reads TGTGCCAGCAGCTTAGACGGACACCTCTCTGGGGCCAACGTCCTGACTTTC. Translation: CASSLDGHLSGANVLTF.

The rearrangement links TRBV3-1 to TRBJ1-1; no clear D gene. CDR1 and CDR2 (germline): LGHDT, YNNKEL (reference sequence). The CDR3 is 12 amino acids. Deletions cut 4 bases from V and 2 bases from J, with 5 bases between. CDR3 DNA sequence: TGTGCCAGCAGCCTTCGTAACACTGAAGCTTTCTTT. This sequence encodes CASSLRNTEAFF.

J is TRBJ2-7 and V is TRBV7-8; D not resolved. The CDR3 is 13 amino acids. The ends were cut back, 5 bases at V and 4 bases at J, with 12 bases in the middle. Germline-derived CDR1 and CDR2 are SGHVS and FQNEAQ. This chain's CDR3 is CASSREVQYEQYF. The CDR3 DNA reads TGTGCCAGCAGCCGAGAGGTCCAGTACGAGCAGTACTTC.

This clonotype has a handful of counts. The chain uses TRBV6-4 and TRBJ2-1; 7 positions agree with TRBD2. The CDR3 runs to 16 residues. Trimming at V came to 0 bases and at J to 3 bases, leaving 5 bases not matched to a gene. In germline, CDR1 is MRHNA, CDR2 SNTAGT. This chain's CDR3 is CASSDSAGRGYNEQFF. CDR3 bases: TGTGCCAGCAGTGACTCGGCAGGGAGGGGCTACAATGAGCAGTTCTTC.

This clonotype occurred a few times. CDR3 sequence reads: CATSDPGYHEQYF. The CDR3 region has the DNA TGTGCCACCAGTGATCCCGGGTATCACGAGCAGTACTTC. The chain employs TRBV24-1 and TRBJ2-7; D uncertain. This CDR3 is 13 amino acids long. The V end lost 3 bases, the J end lost 5 bases, and 10 bases lay between the germline ends. Looked up from germline, CDR1 is KGHDR and CDR2 is SFDVKD.

The CDR3 DNA reads TGTGCCAGCAGCCAAGCACCCCCGGGACAGGGGGCGGAGACCCAGTACTTC. As protein: CASSQAPPGQGAETQYF. This chain links TRBV4-2 with TRBJ2-5; TRBD1 agrees at 12 bases. CDR3 length: 17 residues. Germline-derived CDR1 and CDR2 are LGHNA and YNFKEQ. J gave up 5 bases and V 1 base, and 8 bases lay outside the gene matches.

This clonotype was counted ten times or more. The chain uses TRBV29-1 and TRBJ2-7; 8 bases map to TRBD1. The CDR3 runs to 13 residues. With V trimmed by 6 bases and J by 3 bases, 7 bases remained unmatched. Per the germline V gene, CDR1 is SQVTM and CDR2 is ANQGSEA. The CDR3 spells CSVETGVNYEQYF. DNA for the CDR3: TGCAGCGTCGAGACAGGGGTCAACTACGAGCAGTACTTC.

This chain links TRBV10-3 with TRBJ2-1, with a tentative D call TRBD2 (7 bases). The V gene lost 8 bases and the J gene lost 8 bases, with 10 bases spanning the gap. The CDR3 is made up of 11 amino acids. Germline V gene data show CDR1 as ENHRY and CDR2 as SYGVKD. The CDR3 DNA follows: TGTGCCATCTCGGGGGGCCATGAGCAGTTCTTC. Its protein product is CAISGGHEQFF.

The gene calls are TRBV11-3 and TRBJ2-1, with 8 bases matching TRBD2. V was clipped by 1 base and J by 2 bases; unmatched bases: 4. The germline V gene encodes CDR1 SGHNT and CDR2 YENEEA. This CDR3 is built from 16 residues. DNA of the CDR3: TGTGCCAGCAGCTTAGGCTCTAGCGGGCCCTACAATGAGCAGTTCTTC. It is translated as CASSLGSSGPYNEQFF.

This clonotype was detected ten times or more. This CDR3 is CASSLRGSGTDTQYF. CDR3 bases: TGTGCCAGCAGCCTGCGGGGGAGTGGGACAGATACGCAGTATTTT. This chain joins TRBV7-9 and TRBJ2-3, with 7 bases aligning to TRBD2. Germline V gene data show CDR1 as SEHNR and CDR2 as FQNEAQ (reference sequence). The CDR3 totals 15 residues. Losses at the gene ends were 5 bases for V and 3 bases for J; bases not matched to a gene: 8.

There are a few counts of this clonotype. The CDR3 here is CASRLGTSGSLWADTQYF. For the CDR3, the DNA is TGTGCCAGCAGGCTCGGGACTAGCGGTTCTCTATGGGCAGATACGCAGTATTTT. This chain connects TRBV28 to TRBJ2-3, with TRBD2 matching over 11 bases. Germline V gene data show CDR1 as MDHEN and CDR2 as SYDVKM. This CDR3 region has 18 residues. V dropped 6 bases and J dropped 4; count of bases not matched to a gene: 15.

This clonotype has a handful of counts. The rearrangement joins TRBV6-5 to TRBJ2-7, with 13 bases aligning to TRBD2. Germline lookup yields CDR1 MNHEY and CDR2 SVGAGI. Germline trimming cut 2 bases from V and 0 bases from J; bases unmatched to any gene: 4. The CDR3 has 17 amino acids. The DNA for the CDR3 is TGTGCCAGCAGTTACGTCGGGACTAGCGGGATCTCCTACGAGCAGTACTTC. Amino acid sequence: CASSYVGTSGISYEQYF.

This clonotype turned up a few times. V is TRBV11-2 and J is TRBJ2-5; D might be TRBD1 (5 bases). Germline V gene lookup returns CDR1 SGHAT and CDR2 FQNNGV. The length of the CDR3 is 12 residues. Trimming removed 3 bases at V and 5 bases at J, with 7 bases between. The CDR3 sequence: CASSLGLETQYF. The CDR3 DNA is TGTGCCAGCAGCTTGGGGCTCGAGACCCAGTACTTC.

A word on this clonotype: The germline gene is not matched at one end of the junction; a read error may be the cause. The chain employs TRBV7-7 and TRBJ2-5, with D uncertain. Looked up from germline, CDR1 is SSHAT and CDR2 is FNYEAQ (reference sequence). This CDR3 is 13 amino acids long. CDR3 protein: CASSFIVEETQYF. CDR3 nucleotides: TGTGCTAGCAGCTTTATAGTAGAAGAGACCCAGTACTTC.

A note on this clonotype: A read error may account for a junction end that differs from germline. This chain links TRBV20-1 with TRBJ2-7, with 12 positions matching TRBD1. CDR3 length equals 15 residues. Germline-derived CDR1 and CDR2 are DFQATT and SNEGSKA (reference sequence). CDR3 amino acids: CSTRGTGGTSYEQYF. CDR3 bases: TGCAGTACTAGGGGGACAGGGGGCACATCCTACGAGCAGTACTTC.

V and J are TRBV6-2 or TRBV6-3 and TRBJ2-2; 9 bases are shared with TRBD1. Germline V gene lookup returns CDR1 MNHEY and CDR2 SVGEGT. V dropped 7 bases and J dropped 6; count of bases not matched to a gene: 12. This CDR3 has 16 residues. The CDR3 loop is CASTFPRGQGPGELFF. The CDR3 DNA reads as TGTGCCAGCACCTTTCCCCGGGGACAGGGCCCCGGGGAGCTGTTTTTT.